In its sample, the clone carrying this T cell receptor (beta chain) was seen many times. The antigen is undetermined. 5'RACE primed from the constant segment yielded TCR alpha and TCR beta cDNA libraries bearing sample barcodes and UMIs. From the 5' RACE reads, TCRdb called clonotypes with MiXCR, one entry per CDR3 protein. The data contain 280,000 or so distinct CDR3 sequences, 7% to 10% of them singletons. The data were taken from a study of T-cell memory formation after mild COVID-19. The overall study: TCR clusters largely stayed donor specific. Whole-study results and caveats: Contracting CD4+ clones were located mainly in CM and EM, and CD8+ clones in EMRA. Pre-infection memory carried some responding clones, suggesting that cross-reactive memory joined.

The germline V and J ends were trimmed by 0 bases and 4 bases, with 18 bases remaining between them. Germline V gives CDR1 LGHNA, CDR2 YSLEER. The length of the CDR3 is 18 residues. This clonotype originated in a man aged 18 to 35 who had mild COVID-19 (a few samples of this study predate the infection). Cell type and time point are not known. The sequenced material came from PBMCs or a T cell subset sorted from them (not recorded which). The chain is built from TRBV4-3 and TRBJ2-2; weak D call: TRBD2 (6 bases). The CDR3 sequence is CASSQERSQGLSTGELFF. The CDR3 DNA reads TGCGCCAGCAGCCAAGAACGGTCTCAAGGACTATCCACCGGGGAGCTGTTTTTT.